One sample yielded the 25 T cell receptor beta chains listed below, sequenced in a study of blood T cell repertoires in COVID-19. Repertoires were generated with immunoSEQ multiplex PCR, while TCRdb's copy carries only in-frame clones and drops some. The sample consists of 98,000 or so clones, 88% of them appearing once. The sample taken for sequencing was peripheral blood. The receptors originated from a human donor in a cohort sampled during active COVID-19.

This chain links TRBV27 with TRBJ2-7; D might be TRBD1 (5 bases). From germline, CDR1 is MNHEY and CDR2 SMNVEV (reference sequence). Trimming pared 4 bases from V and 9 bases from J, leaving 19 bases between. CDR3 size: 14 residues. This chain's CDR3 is CASSSADRLGGQYF. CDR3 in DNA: TGTGCCAGCAGTTCGGCAGACAGACTGGGCGGGCAGTACTTC.

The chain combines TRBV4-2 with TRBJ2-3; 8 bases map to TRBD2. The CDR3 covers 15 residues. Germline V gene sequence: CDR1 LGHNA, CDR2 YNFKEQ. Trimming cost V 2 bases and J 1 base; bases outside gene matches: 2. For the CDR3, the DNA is TGTGCCAGCAGCCAAATAGCGGGGCGCACAGATACGCAGTATTTT. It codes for CASSQIAGRTDTQYF.

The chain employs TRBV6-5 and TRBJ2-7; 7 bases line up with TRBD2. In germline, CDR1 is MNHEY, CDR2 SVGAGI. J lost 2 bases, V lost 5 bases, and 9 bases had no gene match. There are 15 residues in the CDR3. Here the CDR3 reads CASSPFRGSPYEQYF. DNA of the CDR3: TGTGCCAGCAGTCCCTTTCGCGGGAGCCCCTACGAGCAGTACTTC.

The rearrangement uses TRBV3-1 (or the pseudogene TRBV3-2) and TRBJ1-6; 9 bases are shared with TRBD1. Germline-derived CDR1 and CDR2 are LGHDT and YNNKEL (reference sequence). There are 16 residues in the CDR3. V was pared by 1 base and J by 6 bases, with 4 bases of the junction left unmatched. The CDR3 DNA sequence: TGTGCCAGCAGCCAAGGTTCGGGACAGGGTAATTCACCCCTCCACTTT. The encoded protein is CASSQGSGQGNSPLHF.

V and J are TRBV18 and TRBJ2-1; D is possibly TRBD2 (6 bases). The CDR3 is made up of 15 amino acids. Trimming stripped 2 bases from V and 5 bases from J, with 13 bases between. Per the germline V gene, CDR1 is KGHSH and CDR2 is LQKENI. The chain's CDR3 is CASSPGVGGNNEQFF. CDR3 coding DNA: TGTGCCAGCTCACCAGGGGTAGGCGGGAACAATGAGCAGTTCTTC.

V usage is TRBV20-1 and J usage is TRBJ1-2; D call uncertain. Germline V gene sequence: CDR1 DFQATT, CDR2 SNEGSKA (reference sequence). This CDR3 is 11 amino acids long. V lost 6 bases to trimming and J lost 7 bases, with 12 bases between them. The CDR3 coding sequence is TGCAGTGCCCCGGCGGATCGTGGCTACACCTTC. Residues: CSAPADRGYTF.

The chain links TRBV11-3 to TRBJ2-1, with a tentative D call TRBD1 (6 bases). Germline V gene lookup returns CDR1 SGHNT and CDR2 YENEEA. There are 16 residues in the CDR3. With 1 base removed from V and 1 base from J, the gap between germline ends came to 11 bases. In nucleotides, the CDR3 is TGTGCCAGCAGCTTAGGGGGGCAGGGATCCTACAATGAGCAGTTCTTC. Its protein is CASSLGGQGSYNEQFF.

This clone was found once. CDR3 bases: TGTGCCAGCAGTCTTTCGGGGGTCTTGGGCACAGATACGCAGTATTTT. As protein: CASSLSGVLGTDTQYF. This chain links TRBV27 with TRBJ2-3; TRBD2 might be the D (6 bases). The CDR3 runs 16 residues. Germline lookup yields CDR1 MNHEY and CDR2 SMNVEV (reference sequence). Trimming took off 5 bases at V and 1 base at J, with 16 bases between the two ends.

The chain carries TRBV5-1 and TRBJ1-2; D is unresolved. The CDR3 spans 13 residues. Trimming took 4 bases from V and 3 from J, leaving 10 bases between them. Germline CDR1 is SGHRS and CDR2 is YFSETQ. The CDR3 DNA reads TGCGCCAGCAGCCCGACCAGCGACTATGGCTACACCTTC. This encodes CASSPTSDYGYTF.

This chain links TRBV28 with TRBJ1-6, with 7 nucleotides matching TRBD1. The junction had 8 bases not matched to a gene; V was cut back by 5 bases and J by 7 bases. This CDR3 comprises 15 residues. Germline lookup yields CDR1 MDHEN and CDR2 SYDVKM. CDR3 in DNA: TGTGCCAGCAGTCCCCGACAGGGAATGAATTCACCCCTCCACTTT. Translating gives CASSPRQGMNSPLHF.

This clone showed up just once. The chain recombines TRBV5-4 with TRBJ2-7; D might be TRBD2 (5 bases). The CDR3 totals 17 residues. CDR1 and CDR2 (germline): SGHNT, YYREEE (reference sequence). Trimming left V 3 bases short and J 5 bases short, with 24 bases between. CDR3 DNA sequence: TGTGCCAGCAGCTCCGGTTGGGGAGCCCCCCTCGGCGACGAGCAGTACTTC. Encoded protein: CASSSGWGAPLGDEQYF.

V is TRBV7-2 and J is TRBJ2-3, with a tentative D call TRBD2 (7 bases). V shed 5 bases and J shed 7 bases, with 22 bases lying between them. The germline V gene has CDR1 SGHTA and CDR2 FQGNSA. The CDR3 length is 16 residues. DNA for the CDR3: TGTGCCAGCAGCCCTGTTGGGGGGGCCCTCATACATACGCAGTATTTT. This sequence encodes CASSPVGGALIHTQYF.

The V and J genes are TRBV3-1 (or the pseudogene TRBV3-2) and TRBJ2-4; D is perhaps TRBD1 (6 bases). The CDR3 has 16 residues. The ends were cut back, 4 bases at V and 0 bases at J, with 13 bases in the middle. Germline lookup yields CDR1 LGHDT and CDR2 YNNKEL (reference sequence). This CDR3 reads CASSLDGTLAKNIQYF. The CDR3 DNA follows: TGTGCCAGCAGCCTAGACGGGACATTAGCCAAAAACATTCAGTACTTC.

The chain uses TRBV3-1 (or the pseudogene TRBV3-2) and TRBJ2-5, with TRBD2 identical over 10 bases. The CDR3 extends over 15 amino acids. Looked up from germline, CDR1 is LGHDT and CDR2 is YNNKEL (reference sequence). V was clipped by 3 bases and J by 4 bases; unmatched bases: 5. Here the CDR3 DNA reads TGTGCCAGCAGCCACGCCCTAGCGGGGGTAGAGACCCAGTACTTC. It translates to CASSHALAGVETQYF.

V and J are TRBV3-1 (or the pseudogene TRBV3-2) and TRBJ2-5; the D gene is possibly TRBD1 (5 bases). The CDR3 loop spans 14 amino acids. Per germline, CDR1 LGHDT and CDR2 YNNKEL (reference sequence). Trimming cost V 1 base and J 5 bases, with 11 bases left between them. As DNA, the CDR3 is TGTGCCAGCAGCCAAGGCAGGGTCGGGGAGACCCAGTACTTC. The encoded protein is CASSQGRVGETQYF.

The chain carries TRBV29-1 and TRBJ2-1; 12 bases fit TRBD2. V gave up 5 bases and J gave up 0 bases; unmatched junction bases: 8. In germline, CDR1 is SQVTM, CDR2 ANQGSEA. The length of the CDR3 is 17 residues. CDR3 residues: CSVTGLAGPSSYNEQFF. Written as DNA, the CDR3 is TGCAGCGTTACCGGACTAGCGGGGCCTAGCTCCTACAATGAGCAGTTCTTC.

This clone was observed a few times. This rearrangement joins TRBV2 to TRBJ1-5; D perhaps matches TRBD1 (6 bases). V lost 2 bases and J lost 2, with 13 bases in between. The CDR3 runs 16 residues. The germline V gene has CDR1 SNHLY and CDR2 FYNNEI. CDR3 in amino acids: CASSEQQGVGNQPQHF. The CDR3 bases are TGTGCCAGCAGTGAACAACAGGGTGTTGGCAATCAGCCCCAGCATTTT.

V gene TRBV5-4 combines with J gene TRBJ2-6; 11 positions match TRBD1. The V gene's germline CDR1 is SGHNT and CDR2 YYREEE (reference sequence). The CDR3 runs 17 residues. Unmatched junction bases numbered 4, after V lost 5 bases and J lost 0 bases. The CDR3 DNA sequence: TGTGCCAGCAGACGGACAGGGGGCCTCTCTGGGGCCAACGTCCTGACTTTC. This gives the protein CASRRTGGLSGANVLTF. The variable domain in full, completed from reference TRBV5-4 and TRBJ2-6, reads ETGVTQSPTHLIKTRGQQVTLRCSSQSGHNTVSWYQQALGQGPQFIFQYYREEENGRGNFPPRFSGLQFPNYSSELNVNALELDDSALYLCASRRTGGLSGANVLTFGAGSRLTVL.

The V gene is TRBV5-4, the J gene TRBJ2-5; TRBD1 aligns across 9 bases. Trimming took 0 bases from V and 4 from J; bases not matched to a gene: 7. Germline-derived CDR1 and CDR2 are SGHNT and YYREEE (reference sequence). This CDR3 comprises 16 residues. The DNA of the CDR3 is TGTGCCAGCAGCTTGGACCTCGGACAGGGGCTAGAGACCCAGTACTTC. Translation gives CASSLDLGQGLETQYF.

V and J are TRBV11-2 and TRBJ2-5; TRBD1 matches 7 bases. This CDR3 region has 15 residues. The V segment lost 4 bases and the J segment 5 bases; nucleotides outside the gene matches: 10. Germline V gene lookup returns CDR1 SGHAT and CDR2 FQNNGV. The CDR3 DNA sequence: TGTGCCAGCAGCTCTACAGGGGTTCAGGGGGAGACCCAGTACTTC. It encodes CASSSTGVQGETQYF.

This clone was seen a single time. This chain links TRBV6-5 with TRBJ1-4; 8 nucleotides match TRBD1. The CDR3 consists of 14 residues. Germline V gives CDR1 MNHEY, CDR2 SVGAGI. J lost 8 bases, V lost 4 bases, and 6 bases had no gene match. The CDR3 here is CASSSTGAEEKLFF. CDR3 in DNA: TGTGCCAGCAGTTCGACAGGGGCTGAAGAAAAACTGTTTTTT.

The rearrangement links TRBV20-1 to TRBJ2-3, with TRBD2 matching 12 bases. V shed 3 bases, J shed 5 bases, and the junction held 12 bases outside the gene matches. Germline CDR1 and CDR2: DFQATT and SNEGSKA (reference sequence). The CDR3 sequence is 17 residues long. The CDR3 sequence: CSASLGLAGGEKDTQYF. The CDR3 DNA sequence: TGCAGTGCTAGTCTTGGGCTAGCGGGGGGGGAAAAAGATACGCAGTATTTT.

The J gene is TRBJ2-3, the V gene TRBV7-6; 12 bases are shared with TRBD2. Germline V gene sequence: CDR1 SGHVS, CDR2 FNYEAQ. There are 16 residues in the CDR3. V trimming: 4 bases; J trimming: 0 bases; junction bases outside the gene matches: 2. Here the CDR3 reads CASSSGTSGSTDTQYF. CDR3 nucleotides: TGTGCCAGCAGCTCCGGGACTAGCGGGAGCACAGATACGCAGTATTTT.

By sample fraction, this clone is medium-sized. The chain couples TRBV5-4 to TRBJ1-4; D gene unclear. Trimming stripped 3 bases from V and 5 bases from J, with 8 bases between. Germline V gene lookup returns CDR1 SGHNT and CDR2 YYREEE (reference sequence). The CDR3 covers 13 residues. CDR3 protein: CASSSELNEKLFF. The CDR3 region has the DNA TGTGCCAGCAGCTCGGAGCTGAATGAAAAACTGTTTTTT.

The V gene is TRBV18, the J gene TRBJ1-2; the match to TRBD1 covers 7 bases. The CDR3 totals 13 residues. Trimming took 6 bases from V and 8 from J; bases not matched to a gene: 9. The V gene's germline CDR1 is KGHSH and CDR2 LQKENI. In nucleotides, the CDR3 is TGTGCCAGCTCCCCCACAGGGGTTCTCGGCTACACCTTC. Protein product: CASSPTGVLGYTF.